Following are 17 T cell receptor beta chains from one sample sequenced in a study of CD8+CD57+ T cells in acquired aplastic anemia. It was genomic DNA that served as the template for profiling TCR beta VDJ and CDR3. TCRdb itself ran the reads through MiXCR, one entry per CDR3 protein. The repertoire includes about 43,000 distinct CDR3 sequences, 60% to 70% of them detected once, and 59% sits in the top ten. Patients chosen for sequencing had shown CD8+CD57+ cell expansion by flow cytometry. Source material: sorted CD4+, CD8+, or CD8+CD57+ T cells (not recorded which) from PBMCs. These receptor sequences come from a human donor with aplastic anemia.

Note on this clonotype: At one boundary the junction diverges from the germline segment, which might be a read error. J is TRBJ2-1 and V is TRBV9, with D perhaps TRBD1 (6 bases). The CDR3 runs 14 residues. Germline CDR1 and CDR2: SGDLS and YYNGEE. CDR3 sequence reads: CAGSVVGQFDEQFF. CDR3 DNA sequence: TGTGCCGGCAGCGTAGTAGGACAGTTCGATGAGCAGTTCTTC.

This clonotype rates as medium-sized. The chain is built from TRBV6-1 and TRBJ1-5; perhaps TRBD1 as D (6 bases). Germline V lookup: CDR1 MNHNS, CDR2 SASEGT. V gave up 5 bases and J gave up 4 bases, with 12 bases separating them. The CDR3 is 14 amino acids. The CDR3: CASSNGQKNQPQHF. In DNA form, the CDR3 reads TGTGCCAGCAGTAATGGACAGAAGAATCAGCCCCAGCATTTT.

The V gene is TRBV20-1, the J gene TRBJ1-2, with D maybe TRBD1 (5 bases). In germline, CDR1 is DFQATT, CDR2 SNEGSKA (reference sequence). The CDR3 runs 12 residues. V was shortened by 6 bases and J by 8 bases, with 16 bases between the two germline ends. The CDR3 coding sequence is TGCAGTGCCAAAGAGGGGTTAGGGGGCTACACCTTC. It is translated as CSAKEGLGGYTF.

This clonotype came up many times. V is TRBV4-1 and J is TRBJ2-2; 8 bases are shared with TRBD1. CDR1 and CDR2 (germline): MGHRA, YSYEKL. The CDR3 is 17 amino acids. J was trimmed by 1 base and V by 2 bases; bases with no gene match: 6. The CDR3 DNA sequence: TGCGCCAGCAGCCAATACCAGGGGACAGGGAACACCGGGGAGCTGTTTTTT. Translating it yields CASSQYQGTGNTGELFF.

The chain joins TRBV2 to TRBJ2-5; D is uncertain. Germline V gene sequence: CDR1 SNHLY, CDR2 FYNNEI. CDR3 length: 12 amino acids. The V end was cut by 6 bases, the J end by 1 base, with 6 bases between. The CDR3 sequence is CASRVVQETQYF. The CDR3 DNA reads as TGTGCCAGCAGGGTTGTCCAAGAGACCCAGTACTTC.

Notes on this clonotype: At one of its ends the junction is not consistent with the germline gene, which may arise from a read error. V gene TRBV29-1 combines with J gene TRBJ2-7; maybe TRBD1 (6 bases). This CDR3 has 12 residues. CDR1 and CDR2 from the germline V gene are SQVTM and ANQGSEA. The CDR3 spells CSARTVSYEQCF. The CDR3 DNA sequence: TGCAGCGCCAGGACAGTCTCCTACGAGCAGTGCTTC.

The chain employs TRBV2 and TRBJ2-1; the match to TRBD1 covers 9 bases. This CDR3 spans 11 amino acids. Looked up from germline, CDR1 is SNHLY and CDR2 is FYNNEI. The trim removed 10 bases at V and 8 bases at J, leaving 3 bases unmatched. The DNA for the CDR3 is TGTGCCAACCGACAGGGGGATGAGCAGTTCTTC. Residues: CANRQGDEQFF.

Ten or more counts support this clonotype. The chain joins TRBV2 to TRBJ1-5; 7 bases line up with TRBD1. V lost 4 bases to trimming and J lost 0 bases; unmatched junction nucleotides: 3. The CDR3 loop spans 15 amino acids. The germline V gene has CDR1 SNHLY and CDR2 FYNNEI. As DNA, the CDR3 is TGTGCCAGCAGTGTTCGACAGGGTAGCAATCAGCCCCAGCATTTT. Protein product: CASSVRQGSNQPQHF. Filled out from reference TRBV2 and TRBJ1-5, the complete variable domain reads EPEVTQTPSHQVTQMGQEVILRCVPISNHLYFYWYRQILGQKVEFLVSFYNNEISEKSEIFDDQFSVERPDGSNFTLKIRSTKLEDSAMYFCASSVRQGSNQPQHFGDGTRLSIL.

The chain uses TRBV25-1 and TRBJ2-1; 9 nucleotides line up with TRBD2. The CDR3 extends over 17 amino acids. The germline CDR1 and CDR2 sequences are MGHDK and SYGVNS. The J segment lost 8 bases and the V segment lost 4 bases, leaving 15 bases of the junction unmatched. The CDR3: CASSGGGGGQGRDEQFF. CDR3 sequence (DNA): TGTGCCAGCAGTGGTGGCGGGGGGGGCCAGGGTAGGGATGAGCAGTTCTTC.

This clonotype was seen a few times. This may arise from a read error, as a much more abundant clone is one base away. The CDR3 region is CASTIMETPYNEQYF. Here the CDR3 DNA reads TGTGCCAGCACCATCATGGAGACACCCTACAATGAGCAGTACTTC. This rearrangement joins TRBV6-1 to TRBJ2-7; D not certain. The CDR3 loop spans 15 amino acids. The V and J ends lost 7 bases and 7 bases respectively, with 23 bases between them. CDR1 MNHNS and CDR2 SASEGT come from the germline V gene.

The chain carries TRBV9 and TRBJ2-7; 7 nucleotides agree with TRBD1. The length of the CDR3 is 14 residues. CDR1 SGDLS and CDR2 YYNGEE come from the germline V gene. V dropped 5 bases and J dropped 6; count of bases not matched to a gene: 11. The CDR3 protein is CASSDRVIVFEQYF. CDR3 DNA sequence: TGTGCCAGCAGTGACAGGGTGATTGTTTTCGAGCAGTACTTC. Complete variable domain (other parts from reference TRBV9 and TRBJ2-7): DSGVTQTPKHLITATGQRVTLRCSPRSGDLSVYWYQQSLDQGLQFLIQYYNGEERAKGNILERFSAQQFPDLHSELNLSSLELGDSALYFCASSDRVIVFEQYFGPGTRLTVT.

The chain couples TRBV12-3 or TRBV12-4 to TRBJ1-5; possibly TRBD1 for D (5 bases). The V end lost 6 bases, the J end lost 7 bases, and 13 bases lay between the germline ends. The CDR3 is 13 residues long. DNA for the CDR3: TGTGCCAGCAGCCAAGACAGATTCCAGCCCCAGCATTTT. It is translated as CASSQDRFQPQHF.

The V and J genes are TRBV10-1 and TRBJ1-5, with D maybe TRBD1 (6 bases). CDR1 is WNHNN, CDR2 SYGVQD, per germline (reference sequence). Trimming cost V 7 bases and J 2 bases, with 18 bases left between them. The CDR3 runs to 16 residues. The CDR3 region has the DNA TGCGCCAGCACCCCGACAGGTGGTTTGGGCAATCAGCCCCAGCATTTT. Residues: CASTPTGGLGNQPQHF.

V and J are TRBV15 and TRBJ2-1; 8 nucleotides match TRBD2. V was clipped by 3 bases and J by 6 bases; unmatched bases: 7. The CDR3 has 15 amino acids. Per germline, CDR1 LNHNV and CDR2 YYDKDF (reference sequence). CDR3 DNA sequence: TGTGCCACCAGCAGCTTAGCGGGGATGGCCAATGAGCAGTTCTTC. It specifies CATSSLAGMANEQFF.

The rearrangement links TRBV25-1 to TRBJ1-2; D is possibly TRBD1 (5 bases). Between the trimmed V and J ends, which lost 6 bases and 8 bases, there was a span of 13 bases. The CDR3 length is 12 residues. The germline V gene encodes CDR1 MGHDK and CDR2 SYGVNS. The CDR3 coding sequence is TGTGCCAGCAGAAGGGACGGAGGAGGCTACACCTTC. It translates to CASRRDGGGYTF.

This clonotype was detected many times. The DNA of the CDR3 is TGTGCCATCAGTGAGCTTAAGGGGGGGCCCAAAGATACGCAGTATTTT. This translates into CAISELKGGPKDTQYF. The chain has TRBV10-3 and TRBJ2-3, with D tentatively TRBD2 (7 bases). This CDR3 has 16 amino acids. Trimming removed 2 bases from V and 5 bases from J, with 17 bases in between. The germline CDR1 and CDR2 sequences are ENHRY and SYGVKD.

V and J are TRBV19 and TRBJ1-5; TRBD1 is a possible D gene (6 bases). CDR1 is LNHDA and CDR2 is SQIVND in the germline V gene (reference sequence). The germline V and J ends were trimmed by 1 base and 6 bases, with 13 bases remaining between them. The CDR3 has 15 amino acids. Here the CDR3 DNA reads TGTGCCAGTAGTATAGTACAGGGCCTAAGTCAGCCCCAGCATTTT. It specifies CASSIVQGLSQPQHF.